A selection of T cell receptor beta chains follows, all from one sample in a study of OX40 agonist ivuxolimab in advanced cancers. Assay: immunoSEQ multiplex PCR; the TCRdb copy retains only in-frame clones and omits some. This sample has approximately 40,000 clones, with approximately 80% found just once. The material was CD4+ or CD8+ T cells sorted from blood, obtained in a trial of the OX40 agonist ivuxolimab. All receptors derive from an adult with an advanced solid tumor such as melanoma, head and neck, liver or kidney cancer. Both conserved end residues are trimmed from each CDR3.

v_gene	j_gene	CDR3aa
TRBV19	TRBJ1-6	ASSIDRTALRYNSPLH
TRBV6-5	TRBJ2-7	ASTKGEQGNEQY
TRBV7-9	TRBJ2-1	ASTLSAGGYNEQF
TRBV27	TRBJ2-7	ASSTRASYEQY
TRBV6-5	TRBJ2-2	ASSYEGLGTGELF
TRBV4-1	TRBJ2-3	ASSHLGTPQY
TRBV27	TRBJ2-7	ASSLDRLDEQY
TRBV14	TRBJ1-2	ASSQVPPGAPKGYT
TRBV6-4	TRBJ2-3	ASSDSRGSTDTQY
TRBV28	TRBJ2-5	ASSPEVEETQY
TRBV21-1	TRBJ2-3	ASRQWIAVMQDTQY
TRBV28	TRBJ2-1	ASRGDRGGYNEQF
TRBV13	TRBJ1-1	ASSQQGQPTEAF
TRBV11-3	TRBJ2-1	ASSLEGQDLF
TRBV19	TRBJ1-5	ASSIEGPILNQPQH
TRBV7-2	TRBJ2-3	ASSLVGWDRGIDTQY
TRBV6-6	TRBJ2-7	ASSYSAVYEQY
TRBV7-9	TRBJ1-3	ASSLAGSQSGNTIY
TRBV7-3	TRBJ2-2	ASSPQGAHTGELF
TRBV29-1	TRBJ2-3	SVDGGAWGGPHTDTQY
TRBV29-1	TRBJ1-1	SVLDGENTEAF
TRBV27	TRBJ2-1	ASTLLAGGPIGEQF
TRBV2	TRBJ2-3	ASSEAEPDTDTQY
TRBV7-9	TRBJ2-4	ASSHSYLGEDIQY
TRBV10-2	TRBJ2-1	ASALYNEQF
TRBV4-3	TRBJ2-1	ASSQGPGSSYNEQF
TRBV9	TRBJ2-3	ASSVKGGTVDTQY
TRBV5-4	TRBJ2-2	ASSLAAGEFTGELF
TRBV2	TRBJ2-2	ASSDRGMGELF
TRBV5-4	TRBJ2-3	ASSGSTDTQY
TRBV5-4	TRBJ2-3	ASSLFTSGYTDTQY
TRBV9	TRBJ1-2	ASNPPRGANGYT
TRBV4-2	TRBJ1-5	ASSQELAGNQPQH
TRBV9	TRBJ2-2	ASSPGTSGGGELF
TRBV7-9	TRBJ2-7	ASSLVGGTYEQY
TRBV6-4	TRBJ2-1	ASSDEGSHSYNEQF
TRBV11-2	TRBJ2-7	ASSLPREGGAPYEQY
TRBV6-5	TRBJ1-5	ASSPYSNQPQH
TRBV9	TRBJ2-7	ASSTSGVRGYEQY
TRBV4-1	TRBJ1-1	ASSHPPHGQDTEAF
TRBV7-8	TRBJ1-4	ASSLNRVTNEKLF
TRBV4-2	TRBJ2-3	ASSRREGGLTDTQY
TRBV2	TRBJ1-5	ASRDRQGNQPQH
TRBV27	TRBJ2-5	ASRTTRDRVETQY
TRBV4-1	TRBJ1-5	ASSQTGTSNQPQH